The 2 T cell receptor beta chains listed next were all sequenced from one sample in a study of CD4 T cells in relation to SARS-CoV-2 and coronaviruses. Only in-frame clones appear in the TCRdb table, and some are missing; sequencing was by immunoSEQ multiplex PCR. The data show about 23,000 clones, with around four fifths seen just once and around 20% held by the top ten. The unexposed donors gave CD4+ T cells in 2011-2018, prior to COVID-19. After approximately ten days of culture, CD4+ T cells were isolated. Which antigens these TCRs recognize remains unknown. Material: CD4+ T cells from PBMCs, cultured in vitro. These receptors came from a human donor in good health.

This clone has just one count. The chain uses TRBV7-3 and TRBJ2-2; D is perhaps TRBD1 (6 bases). Trimming removed 1 base from V and 4 bases from J, with 10 bases in between. This CDR3 has 15 residues. Germline V gene data show CDR1 as SGHTA and CDR2 as FQGTGA. The CDR3 DNA reads as TGTGCCAGCAGCTTAAGGACAGCAGGCACCGGGGAGCTGTTTTTT. Protein: CASSLRTAGTGELFF.

This chain joins TRBV3-1 (or the pseudogene TRBV3-2) and TRBJ1-6; D not certain. V shed 1 base and J shed 7 bases, with 8 bases lying between them. This CDR3 has 14 amino acids. Looked up from germline, CDR1 is LGHDT and CDR2 is YNNKEL (reference sequence). CDR3 in amino acids: CASSQVGANSPLHF. CDR3 in DNA: TGTGCCAGCAGCCAAGTGGGAGCAAATTCACCCCTCCACTTT.